This TCR beta chain was sequenced during a study of control samples from healthy donors and cancer patients. The repertoire was sequenced with immunoSEQ multiplex PCR; TCRdb's copy has only in-frame clones and lacks some. The sample records more than 140,000 clones, around 90% being singletons. In germline, CDR1 is MNHNS, CDR2 SASEGT. The CDR3 loop spans 15 amino acids. The V end was cut by 3 bases, the J end by 2 bases, with 14 bases between. Sequences were obtained from blood. This sequence was found in a man aged 18 to 30 in good health. The chain recombines TRBV6-1 with TRBJ2-7, with unresolved D. As DNA, the CDR3 is TGTGCCAGCAGTGACCCTAGAGTCGCCGCCTACGAGCAGTACTTC. Protein sequence: CASSDPRVAAYEQYF.